These 23 T cell receptor beta chains came from one sample sequenced in a study of Ad26.COV2.S vaccination and SARS-CoV-2 variants. Treatment specified: roughly 19 received Ad26.COV2.S at low or high dose, single or two shots; several received placebo; per-sample allocation not given. Sampling happened 63 days after the first vaccine or placebo injection. TCRdb's copy holds only in-frame clones and misses some; the assay was immunoSEQ multiplex PCR. The sample contains about 350,000 clones, 80% to 90% of which appear only once. Material: peripheral blood, obtained in a trial of Ad26.COV2.S vaccine versus placebo. Receptors were obtained from a person between 18 and 65 years old who received the Ad26.COV2.S COVID-19 vaccine or a placebo.

This clone was seen a few times. CDR3 in DNA: TGTGCCAGCAGCCAGACCGGGAACACCATATATTTT. Translated: CASSQTGNTIYF. The chain combines TRBV11-2 with TRBJ1-3; D is undetermined. V was cut by 5 bases and J by 7 bases, with 9 bases left in between. The CDR3 contains 12 residues. Germline V CDR1 and CDR2: SGHAT, FQNNGV.

The chain carries TRBV19 and TRBJ2-6; D may be TRBD1 (5 bases). The CDR3 consists of 16 residues. The germline CDR1 and CDR2 sequences are LNHDA and SQIVND (reference sequence). Trimming left V 5 bases short and J 0 bases short, with 11 bases between. The CDR3 sequence: CASSLTGPSGANVLTF. CDR3 sequence (DNA): TGTGCCAGTAGTCTCACAGGTCCCTCTGGGGCCAACGTCCTGACTTTC.

CDR3 sequence reads: CASSDMGTALAKNIQYF. As DNA, the CDR3 is TGTGCCAGCAGTGACATGGGGACAGCTCTAGCCAAAAACATTCAGTACTTC. The chain is built from TRBV6-1 and TRBJ2-4, with 7 bases lining up with TRBD1. The junction had 8 bases not matched to a gene; V was cut back by 3 bases and J by 0 bases. The CDR3 totals 17 residues. CDR1 MNHNS and CDR2 SASEGT come from the germline V gene.

The V gene is TRBV5-4, the J gene TRBJ2-2, with D perhaps matching TRBD1 (5 bases). The germline CDR1 and CDR2 sequences are SGHNT and YYREEE (reference sequence). Trimming took off 0 bases at V and 4 bases at J, with 13 bases between the two ends. The CDR3 is 16 residues long. The chain's CDR3 is CASSLDPGKTTGELFF. In DNA, the CDR3 is TGTGCCAGCAGCTTGGATCCAGGGAAGACCACCGGGGAGCTGTTTTTT.

This chain joins TRBV6-1 and TRBJ1-4; D ambiguous. The length of the CDR3 is 13 residues. Germline CDR1 is MNHNS and CDR2 is SASEGT. Trimming removed 3 bases from V and 6 bases from J, with 8 bases in between. The CDR3: CASSDIRDEKLFF. For the CDR3, the DNA is TGTGCCAGCAGTGACATTCGGGATGAAAAACTGTTTTTT.

Turning to this clone: Other DNA sequences within the sample encode an identical CDR3. The chain is built from TRBV7-2 and TRBJ2-4; D is perhaps TRBD1 (6 bases). Germline-derived CDR1 and CDR2 are SGHTA and FQGNSA. This CDR3 has 15 residues. V lost 6 bases and J lost 0, with 12 bases in between. The CDR3, as DNA: TGTGCCAGCAGTAGGACAGTTCTAGCCAAAAACATTCAGTACTTC. It specifies CASSRTVLAKNIQYF.

The genes are TRBV13 and TRBJ2-3; D not resolved. The CDR3 totals 11 residues. V was trimmed by 5 bases and J by 5 bases, leaving 5 bases between them. CDR1 and CDR2 from the germline V gene are PRHDT and FYEKMQ (reference sequence). In DNA form, the CDR3 reads TGTGCCAGCAGCCTCTTAGATACGCAGTATTTT. It specifies CASSLLDTQYF.

This CDR3 is CASSVRGVGTEAFF. CDR3 in DNA: TGTGCCAGCAGCGTCAGGGGAGTGGGGACTGAAGCTTTCTTT. This chain links TRBV9 with TRBJ1-1, with a weak D call TRBD1 (6 bases). There are 14 residues in the CDR3. V shed 2 bases and J shed 5 bases, with 13 bases lying between them. Germline V lookup: CDR1 SGDLS, CDR2 YYNGEE.

About this clone: Other nucleotide sequences from this sample produce the same CDR3. The V call is TRBV12-3 or TRBV12-4, the J call TRBJ2-7; D perhaps matches TRBD2 (6 bases). The CDR3 is 13 residues long. V was shortened by 3 bases and J by 0 bases, with 6 bases between the two germline ends. CDR3 in DNA: TGTGCCAGCAGTTTGCGGGGCTCCTACGAGCAGTACTTC. Translating gives CASSLRGSYEQYF.

This clone was seen a few times. CDR3 sequence: CASRKYPLAGGLSTGELFF. The DNA of the CDR3 is TGTGCCAGCAGGAAATACCCACTGGCGGGGGGGCTCAGCACCGGGGAGCTGTTTTTT. The gene calls are TRBV7-2 and TRBJ2-2; 9 nucleotides align to TRBD2. The CDR3 contains 19 residues. Trimming at V came to 6 bases and at J to 4 bases, leaving 18 bases not matched to a gene. Germline V gives CDR1 SGHTA, CDR2 FQGNSA.

DNA for the CDR3: TGTGCCAGTAGTATAGGAGACCTCTCCTACAATGAGCAGTTCTTC. Residues: CASSIGDLSYNEQFF. The chain has TRBV19 and TRBJ2-1; D not resolved. The V and J ends lost 1 base and 0 bases respectively, with 7 bases between them. This CDR3 region has 15 residues. Germline V gives CDR1 LNHDA, CDR2 SQIVND (reference sequence).

The rearrangement uses TRBV5-1 and TRBJ1-2, with 7 bases that match TRBD1. V shed 3 bases and J 8 bases; nucleotides not matched to a gene: 13. The CDR3 is 15 residues long. The germline V gene has CDR1 SGHRS and CDR2 YFSETQ. CDR3 in DNA: TGCGCCAGCAGCTCCCCAGGGGGAGGCGGTTCGGGCTACACCTTC. Its protein is CASSSPGGGGSGYTF.

The rearrangement joins TRBV18 to TRBJ2-1; the D gene is possibly TRBD1 (5 bases). Germline V gives CDR1 KGHSH, CDR2 LQKENI. The CDR3 is 14 amino acids. V gave up 3 bases and J gave up 5 bases, with 11 bases separating them. CDR3 amino acids: CASSPQGIDNEQFF. DNA for the CDR3: TGTGCCAGCTCACCCCAGGGAATTGACAATGAGCAGTTCTTC.

The V and J genes are TRBV7-2 and TRBJ2-1, with 11 bases lining up with TRBD2. After removal of 1 base from V and 7 bases from J, the junction contained 3 bases not matched to a gene. This CDR3 region has 15 residues. Per the germline V gene, CDR1 is SGHTA and CDR2 is FQGNSA. Here the CDR3 DNA reads TGTGCCAGCAGCTTAGAGGGACTAGCGGATAATGAGCAGTTCTTC. Translated: CASSLEGLADNEQFF.

Comment on this clone: Germline is not matched at one junction end, which may reflect a read error. This chain links TRBV10-3 with TRBJ2-7, with 7 bases aligning to TRBD1. CDR3 length: 13 amino acids. Germline V gives CDR1 ENHRY, CDR2 SYGVKD. CDR3 loop: CATSGDSSYEQYF. CDR3 nucleotides: TGTGCCACCAGTGGGGACAGCTCCTACGAGCAGTACTTC.

The chain combines TRBV5-6 with TRBJ2-1, with 7 bases aligning to TRBD2. The CDR3 is made up of 14 amino acids. Trimming cost V 2 bases and J 7 bases; bases outside gene matches: 6. From germline, CDR1 is SGHDT and CDR2 YYEEEE. CDR3 in DNA: TGTGCCAGCAGCTTTAGGGAGGGAGGTAATGAGCAGTTCTTC. This translates into CASSFREGGNEQFF.

This rearrangement joins TRBV30 to TRBJ2-7; D gene unclear. V lost 0 bases and J lost 6, with 6 bases in between. CDR3 size: 11 residues. Germline loops: CDR1 GTSNPN, CDR2 SVGIG (reference sequence). DNA of the CDR3: TGTGCCTGGAGTGTTTTGTCCGAGCAGTACTTC. Its protein is CAWSVLSEQYF.

V is TRBV5-1 and J is TRBJ2-1; TRBD1 might be the D (5 bases). This CDR3 region has 16 residues. Germline values: CDR1 SGHRS, CDR2 YFSETQ. Deletions cut 0 bases from V and 1 base from J, with 11 bases between. DNA for the CDR3: TGCGCCAGCAGCTTGGTAGGGCAGGGATCCTACAATGAGCAGTTCTTC. This encodes CASSLVGQGSYNEQFF.

This chain uses TRBV5-6 with TRBJ1-2, with unresolved D. This CDR3 contains 13 residues. Germline V gene sequence: CDR1 SGHDT, CDR2 YYEEEE. The V end lost 3 bases, the J end lost 4 bases, and 10 bases lay between the germline ends. Here the CDR3 DNA reads TGTGCCAGCAGCTCTTCGACACTCTATGGCTACACCTTC. Translation gives CASSSSTLYGYTF. The whole variable domain, remainder taken from reference TRBV5-6 and TRBJ1-2, is DAGVTQSPTHLIKTRGQQVTLRCSPKSGHDTVSWYQQALGQGPQFIFQYYEEEERQRGNFPDRFSGHQFPNYSSELNVNALLLGDSALYLCASSSSTLYGYTFGSGTRLTVV.

DNA for the CDR3: TGCGCCAGCAGCCCGACAGGGGGCCCGGAGACCCAGTACTTC. Its translation: CASSPTGGPETQYF. This chain connects TRBV5-1 to TRBJ2-5, with 10 positions matching TRBD1. Trimming at V came to 4 bases and at J to 5 bases, leaving 5 bases not matched to a gene. The CDR3 is 14 amino acids. CDR1 is SGHRS, CDR2 YFSETQ, per germline.

This sequence joins TRBV28 and TRBJ2-2; 7 bases agree with TRBD1. Germline V gene data show CDR1 as MDHEN and CDR2 as SYDVKM. CDR3 length: 17 amino acids. V shed 5 bases and J 3 bases; nucleotides not matched to a gene: 12. CDR3 nucleotides: TGTGCCAGCAGTACGGGACAGCGCTTGAAGTACACCGGGGAGCTGTTTTTT. Amino acid sequence: CASSTGQRLKYTGELFF.

The chain is built from TRBV12-5 and TRBJ2-1, with D unclear. Between the trimmed V and J ends, which lost 3 bases and 9 bases, there was a span of 12 bases. Germline V CDR1 and CDR2: LGHNT, FRNRAP. The CDR3 consists of 13 residues. The CDR3 protein is CASGFYSGSEQFF. In DNA, the CDR3 is TGTGCTAGTGGTTTTTATTCCGGCTCTGAGCAGTTCTTC.

The rearrangement joins TRBV4-1 to TRBJ1-5; D remains unclear. Germline CDR1 reads MGHRA; CDR2 reads YSYEKL. The germline V and J ends were trimmed by 0 bases and 6 bases, with 9 bases remaining between them. This CDR3 spans 14 amino acids. As DNA, the CDR3 is TGCGCCAGCAGCCAAGATAACCAACGTCAGCCCCAGCATTTT. The encoded protein is CASSQDNQRQPQHF.